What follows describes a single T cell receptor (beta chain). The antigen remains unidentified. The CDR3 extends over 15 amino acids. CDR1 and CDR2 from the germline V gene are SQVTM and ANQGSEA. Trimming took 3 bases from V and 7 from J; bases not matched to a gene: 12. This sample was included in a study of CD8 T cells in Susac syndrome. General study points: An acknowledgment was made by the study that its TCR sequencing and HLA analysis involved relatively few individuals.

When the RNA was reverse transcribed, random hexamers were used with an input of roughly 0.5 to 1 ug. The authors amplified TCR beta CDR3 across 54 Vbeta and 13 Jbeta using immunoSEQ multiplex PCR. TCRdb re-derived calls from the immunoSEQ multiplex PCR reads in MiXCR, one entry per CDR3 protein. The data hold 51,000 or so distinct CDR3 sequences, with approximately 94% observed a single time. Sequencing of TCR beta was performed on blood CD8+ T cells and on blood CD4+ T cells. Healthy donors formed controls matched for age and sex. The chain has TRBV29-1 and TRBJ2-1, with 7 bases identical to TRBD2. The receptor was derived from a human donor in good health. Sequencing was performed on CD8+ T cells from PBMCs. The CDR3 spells CSVDPRDYGSNEQFF. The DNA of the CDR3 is TGCAGCGTTGACCCCCGGGACTACGGGTCTAATGAGCAGTTCTTC.